A selection of T cell receptor beta chains follows, all from one sample in a study of blood T cell repertoires in COVID-19. Data came from immunoSEQ multiplex PCR; TCRdb stores just in-frame clones and leaves some out. Among about 330,000 clones listed, about 88% were seen once. The source material was PBMCs or T cells enriched from blood (not recorded which). The source is a woman in her 30s who had recovered from COVID-19. The CDR3 runs from the conserved cysteine through the conserved F or W. Each record gives: CDR3 protein, CDR3 DNA, clone size, CDR3 length, V gene, J gene, D gene. D genes are given only for firm matches. For some rows the clone size is stated as once, few or many, or as a class when expanded; others skip it.

cdr3_aa: CAWSHGTGPQETQYF; cdr3_nt: TGTGCCTGGAGCCACGGAACAGGTCCCCAAGAGACCCAGTACTTC; clone_size: -; cdr3_length: 15; v_call: TRBV30; j_call: TRBJ2-5; d_call: -
cdr3_aa: CASKPRTGARGKQYF; cdr3_nt: TGTGCCAGCAAGCCCAGGACAGGCGCCCGTGGTAAGCAGTACTTC; clone_size: -; cdr3_length: 15; v_call: TRBV28; j_call: TRBJ2-7; d_call: TRBD1
cdr3_aa: CASSLVGAREEKLFF; cdr3_nt: TGTGCCAGCAGCTTAGTTGGGGCTCGGGAGGAAAAACTGTTTTTT; clone_size: -; cdr3_length: 15; v_call: TRBV11-2; j_call: TRBJ1-4; d_call: -
cdr3_aa: CASSYLRDSAYEQYF; cdr3_nt: TGTGCCAGCAGTTACCTCCGGGACAGTGCCTACGAGCAGTACTTC; clone_size: -; cdr3_length: 15; v_call: TRBV6-2/TRBV6-3; j_call: TRBJ2-7; d_call: TRBD1
cdr3_aa: CSASDRGFYNEQFF; cdr3_nt: TGCAGTGCTAGTGACAGGGGCTTCTACAATGAGCAGTTCTTC; clone_size: -; cdr3_length: 14; v_call: TRBV20-1; j_call: TRBJ2-1; d_call: TRBD1
cdr3_aa: CASSNDIHSYEQYF; cdr3_nt: TGTGCCAGCAGTAACGACATCCACTCCTACGAGCAGTACTTC; clone_size: -; cdr3_length: 14; v_call: TRBV6-5; j_call: TRBJ2-7; d_call: -
cdr3_aa: CASSWTEETQYF; cdr3_nt: TGTGCCAGCAGTTGGACAGAAGAGACCCAGTACTTC; clone_size: -; cdr3_length: 12; v_call: TRBV2; j_call: TRBJ2-5; d_call: -
cdr3_aa: CASSLEAGVEAFF; cdr3_nt: TGTGCCAGCAGCTTAGAAGCGGGGGTTGAAGCTTTCTTT; clone_size: -; cdr3_length: 13; v_call: TRBV11-2; j_call: TRBJ1-1; d_call: -
cdr3_aa: CASSPQRGSYYNEQFF; cdr3_nt: TGTGCCAGCAGCCCCCAGCGGGGGAGCTACTACAATGAGCAGTTCTTC; clone_size: -; cdr3_length: 16; v_call: TRBV11-2; j_call: TRBJ2-1; d_call: TRBD2
cdr3_aa: CATSRDIRSRNSGGAGETQYF; cdr3_nt: TGTGCCACCAGCAGAGATATCCGTTCCAGAAATAGCGGGGGGGCTGGAGAGACCCAGTACTTC; clone_size: -; cdr3_length: 21; v_call: TRBV15; j_call: TRBJ2-5; d_call: TRBD2
cdr3_aa: CATGFTYEQYF; cdr3_nt: TGTGCGACGGGTTTTACCTACGAGCAGTACTTC; clone_size: -; cdr3_length: 11; v_call: TRBV27; j_call: TRBJ2-7; d_call: -
cdr3_aa: CAISPSSYNSPLHF; cdr3_nt: TGTGCCATCAGCCCGAGCTCCTATAATTCACCCCTCCACTTT; clone_size: -; cdr3_length: 14; v_call: TRBV10-3; j_call: TRBJ1-6; d_call: -
cdr3_aa: CASSPGLAAGELFF; cdr3_nt: TGTGCCAGCAGCCCGGGACTAGCGGCCGGGGAGCTGTTTTTT; clone_size: -; cdr3_length: 14; v_call: TRBV7-8; j_call: TRBJ2-2; d_call: TRBD2
cdr3_aa: CASSLGSAPGQDTEAFF; cdr3_nt: TGTGCCAGCAGCTTAGGGTCTGCCCCGGGACAGGACACTGAAGCTTTCTTT; clone_size: -; cdr3_length: 17; v_call: TRBV7-8; j_call: TRBJ1-1; d_call: TRBD1
cdr3_aa: CASSLARGSYEQYF; cdr3_nt: TGTGCCAGCAGCTTAGCCAGGGGAAGCTACGAGCAGTACTTC; clone_size: -; cdr3_length: 14; v_call: TRBV7-2; j_call: TRBJ2-7; d_call: -
cdr3_aa: CASSWPPAGRIYNEQFF; cdr3_nt: TGTGCCAGCAGTTGGCCCCCAGCGGGGCGAATTTACAATGAGCAGTTCTTC; clone_size: -; cdr3_length: 17; v_call: TRBV6-2/TRBV6-3; j_call: TRBJ2-1; d_call: TRBD2
cdr3_aa: CAWSANRGQGQPQHF; cdr3_nt: TGTGCCTGGAGTGCAAACAGGGGACAGGGTCAGCCCCAGCATTTT; clone_size: -; cdr3_length: 15; v_call: TRBV30; j_call: TRBJ1-5; d_call: TRBD1
cdr3_aa: CASSPAGLVVRNEQFF; cdr3_nt: TGTGCCAGCTCACCTGCAGGACTAGTGGTTCGGAATGAGCAGTTCTTC; clone_size: -; cdr3_length: 16; v_call: TRBV18; j_call: TRBJ2-1; d_call: TRBD2
cdr3_aa: CASSLTGTYEQYF; cdr3_nt: TGTGCCAGCAGCTTAACAGGGACCTACGAGCAGTACTTC; clone_size: -; cdr3_length: 13; v_call: TRBV7-2; j_call: TRBJ2-7; d_call: -
cdr3_aa: CASSLAPTRSYNEQFF; cdr3_nt: TGTGCCAGCAGCTTGGCCCCGACACGGTCCTACAATGAGCAGTTCTTC; clone_size: -; cdr3_length: 16; v_call: TRBV5-6; j_call: TRBJ2-1; d_call: -
cdr3_aa: CASSQDWGPDYGYTF; cdr3_nt: TGTGCCAGCAGCCAAGATTGGGGGCCGGACTATGGCTACACCTTC; clone_size: -; cdr3_length: 15; v_call: TRBV3-1/TRBV3-2; j_call: TRBJ1-2; d_call: -
cdr3_aa: CASVPTGTLSYEQYF; cdr3_nt: TGTGCCAGCGTCCCGACAGGCACCCTTTCCTACGAGCAGTACTTC; clone_size: -; cdr3_length: 15; v_call: TRBV2; j_call: TRBJ2-7; d_call: -
cdr3_aa: CASSEAPQRNEQFF; cdr3_nt: TGTGCCAGCAGTGAAGCCCCGCAGCGAAATGAGCAGTTCTTC; clone_size: -; cdr3_length: 14; v_call: TRBV6-1; j_call: TRBJ2-1; d_call: -
cdr3_aa: CATAGTGSYNEQFF; cdr3_nt: TGTGCCACGGCCGGGACAGGGTCCTACAATGAGCAGTTCTTC; clone_size: -; cdr3_length: 14; v_call: TRBV24-1; j_call: TRBJ2-1; d_call: TRBD1
cdr3_aa: CASSLSGSDQPQHF; cdr3_nt: TGTGCCAGCAGTTTATCCGGGTCAGATCAGCCCCAGCATTTT; clone_size: -; cdr3_length: 14; v_call: TRBV27; j_call: TRBJ1-5; d_call: -
cdr3_aa: CASRGPQTNQPQHF; cdr3_nt: TGTGCCAGTAGGGGCCCACAGACCAATCAGCCCCAGCATTTT; clone_size: -; cdr3_length: 14; v_call: TRBV19; j_call: TRBJ1-5; d_call: -
cdr3_aa: CASKQGSDTQYF; cdr3_nt: TGTGCCAGCAAGCAGGGGTCAGATACGCAGTATTTT; clone_size: -; cdr3_length: 12; v_call: TRBV28; j_call: TRBJ2-3; d_call: -
cdr3_aa: CASSPRNTVYEQYF; cdr3_nt: TGTGCCAGCAGCCCGCGAAATACAGTCTACGAGCAGTACTTC; clone_size: -; cdr3_length: 14; v_call: TRBV14; j_call: TRBJ2-7; d_call: -
cdr3_aa: CASRTLAASTDTQYF; cdr3_nt: TGTGCCAGCCGCACACTAGCGGCAAGCACAGATACGCAGTATTTT; clone_size: -; cdr3_length: 15; v_call: TRBV2; j_call: TRBJ2-3; d_call: TRBD2
cdr3_aa: CASSSQTGSTDTQYF; cdr3_nt: TGTGCCAGCAGTTCCCAAACGGGTAGCACAGATACGCAGTATTTT; clone_size: once; cdr3_length: 15; v_call: TRBV28; j_call: TRBJ2-3; d_call: -
cdr3_aa: CASSQDCGQGARAGNQPQHF; cdr3_nt: TGTGCCAGCAGCCAAGATTGTGGGCAGGGGGCGCGCGCGGGGAATCAGCCCCAGCATTTT; clone_size: few; cdr3_length: 20; v_call: TRBV3-1/TRBV3-2; j_call: TRBJ1-5; d_call: TRBD1
cdr3_aa: CASSSGGYEQYF; cdr3_nt: TGTGCCAGCAGTTCCGGGGGGTACGAGCAGTACTTC; clone_size: -; cdr3_length: 12; v_call: TRBV28; j_call: TRBJ2-7; d_call: TRBD2
cdr3_aa: CASSPRTGGSTDTQYF; cdr3_nt: TGTGCCAGCAGCCCAAGGACAGGGGGAAGCACAGATACGCAGTATTTT; clone_size: -; cdr3_length: 16; v_call: TRBV2; j_call: TRBJ2-3; d_call: TRBD1
cdr3_aa: CASTPRLGNEQFF; cdr3_nt: TGTGCCAGCACCCCCCGACTAGGCAATGAGCAGTTCTTC; clone_size: -; cdr3_length: 13; v_call: TRBV6-2/TRBV6-3; j_call: TRBJ2-1; d_call: -
cdr3_aa: CASSRGIGYTEAFF; cdr3_nt: TGTGCCAGCAGCAGGGGTATTGGGTACACTGAAGCTTTCTTT; clone_size: -; cdr3_length: 14; v_call: TRBV4-2; j_call: TRBJ1-1; d_call: -
cdr3_aa: CATSGQGEYEQYF; cdr3_nt: TGTGCCACCTCGGGGCAGGGGGAATACGAGCAGTACTTC; clone_size: -; cdr3_length: 13; v_call: TRBV10-3; j_call: TRBJ2-7; d_call: TRBD1
cdr3_aa: CASSPRTGATEAFF; cdr3_nt: TGTGCCAGCAGCCCGAGGACAGGGGCCACTGAAGCTTTCTTT; clone_size: -; cdr3_length: 14; v_call: TRBV27; j_call: TRBJ1-1; d_call: TRBD1
cdr3_aa: CASSVGTREQFF; cdr3_nt: TGTGCCAGCAGTGTAGGCACCAGGGAGCAGTTCTTC; clone_size: -; cdr3_length: 12; v_call: TRBV2; j_call: TRBJ2-1; d_call: -
cdr3_aa: CASSRTGSTDTQYF; cdr3_nt: TGTGCCAGCAGCCGGACAGGCAGCACAGATACGCAGTATTTT; clone_size: -; cdr3_length: 14; v_call: TRBV5-4; j_call: TRBJ2-3; d_call: TRBD1
cdr3_aa: CASSLGGTGKGTQHF; cdr3_nt: TGTGCCAGCAGCTTGGGTGGGACAGGGAAAGGGACCCAGCATTTT; clone_size: once; cdr3_length: 15; v_call: TRBV5-5; j_call: TRBJ1-5; d_call: TRBD1
cdr3_aa: CASSPRPGLAGGPSYNEQFF; cdr3_nt: TGTGCCAGCAGTCCCCGCCCCGGACTAGCGGGGGGGCCCTCCTACAATGAGCAGTTCTTC; clone_size: -; cdr3_length: 20; v_call: TRBV6-6; j_call: TRBJ2-1; d_call: TRBD2
cdr3_aa: CASSSRRGGTGELFF; cdr3_nt: TGTGCCAGTAGTTCACGACGCGGGGGGACCGGGGAGCTGTTTTTT; clone_size: -; cdr3_length: 15; v_call: TRBV19; j_call: TRBJ2-2; d_call: TRBD2
cdr3_aa: CASSRTGYEQYF; cdr3_nt: TGTGCCAGCAGCCGGACAGGCTACGAGCAGTACTTC; clone_size: -; cdr3_length: 12; v_call: TRBV6-5; j_call: TRBJ2-7; d_call: TRBD1
cdr3_aa: CASSEGPPGGGYEQYF; cdr3_nt: TGCGCCAGCAGTGAGGGCCCCCCAGGGGGTGGGTACGAGCAGTACTTC; clone_size: -; cdr3_length: 16; v_call: TRBV10-1; j_call: TRBJ2-7; d_call: TRBD1
cdr3_aa: CASSELTWQAGGYTF; cdr3_nt: TGTGCCAGCAGTGAATTAACTTGGCAGGCGGGTGGCTACACCTTC; clone_size: -; cdr3_length: 15; v_call: TRBV2; j_call: TRBJ1-2; d_call: -
cdr3_aa: CASSPQTDTQYF; cdr3_nt: TGTGCCAGCAGTCCCCAGACAGATACGCAGTATTTT; clone_size: -; cdr3_length: 12; v_call: TRBV12-3/TRBV12-4; j_call: TRBJ2-3; d_call: -
cdr3_aa: CSVEDPTRGGREKLFF; cdr3_nt: TGCAGCGTTGAAGACCCTACACGGGGAGGAAGGGAAAAACTGTTTTTT; clone_size: -; cdr3_length: 16; v_call: TRBV29-1; j_call: TRBJ1-4; d_call: -